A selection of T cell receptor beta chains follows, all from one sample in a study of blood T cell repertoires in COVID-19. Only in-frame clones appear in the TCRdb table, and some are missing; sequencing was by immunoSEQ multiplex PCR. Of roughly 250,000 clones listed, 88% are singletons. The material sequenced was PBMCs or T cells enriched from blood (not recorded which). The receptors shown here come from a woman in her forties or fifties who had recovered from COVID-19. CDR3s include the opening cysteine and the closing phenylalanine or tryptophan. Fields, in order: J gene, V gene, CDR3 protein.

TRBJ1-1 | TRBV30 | CAWITGNTEAFF
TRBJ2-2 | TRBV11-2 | CASSPLGGGQGSLAGELFF
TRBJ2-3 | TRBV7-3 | CASSWTLREGQDTQYF
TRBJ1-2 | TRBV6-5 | CASSYLQADDYGYTF
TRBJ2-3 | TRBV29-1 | CSAAVGRGATDTQYF
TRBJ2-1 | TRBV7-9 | CASSQDSTYNEQFF
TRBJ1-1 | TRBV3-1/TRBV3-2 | CASSDRAPWTEAFF
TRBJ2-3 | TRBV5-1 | CASSFGPGTTDTQYF
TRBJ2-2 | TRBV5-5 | CASRRGDSNTGELFF
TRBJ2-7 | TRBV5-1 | CASSNSGRSYEQYF
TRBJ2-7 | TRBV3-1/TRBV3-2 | CASSPEIDRTSGRVYEQYF
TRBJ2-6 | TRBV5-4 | CASSLAPTDILSSGANVLTF
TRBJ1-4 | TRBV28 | CASSPPGQGRGKLFF
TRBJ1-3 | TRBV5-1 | CASSLAGPGFGNTIYF
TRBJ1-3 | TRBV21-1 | CASSKMAEIGNTIYF
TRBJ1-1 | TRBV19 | CATNPGGGSLNTEAFF
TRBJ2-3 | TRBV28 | CASTPIQGSTDTQYF
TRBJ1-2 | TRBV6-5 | CASSLGGIRYGYTF
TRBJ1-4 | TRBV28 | CASSLGGNEKLFF
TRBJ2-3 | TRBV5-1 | CASSSSGREDTQYF
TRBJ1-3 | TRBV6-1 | CASSEYRGNTIYF
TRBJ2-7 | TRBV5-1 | CASSLVVTGASYEQYF
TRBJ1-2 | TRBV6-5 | CASRRTGEDYGYTF
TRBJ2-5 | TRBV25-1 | CASRKTGGRGTQYF
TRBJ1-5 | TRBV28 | CASSRTGRRNQPQHF
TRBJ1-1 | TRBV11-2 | CASSPWDIRTEAFF
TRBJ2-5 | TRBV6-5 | CASRNQDQETQYF
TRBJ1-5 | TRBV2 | CASSQTGSNQPQHF
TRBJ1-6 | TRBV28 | CASSFQTGGRSPLHF
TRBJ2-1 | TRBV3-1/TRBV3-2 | CASSDSPGLAGPWFF
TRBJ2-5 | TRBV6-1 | CASSEAWREARKETQYF